This TCR beta chain emerged from a study of vaccination and CD4 T cells after COVID-19 (dated 2022 in TCRdb). For context, the study as a whole: Convalescent patients had a positive SARS-CoV-2 result on nasal swab PCR, and of these patients, some ten had mild disease and one had severe disease. Post-vaccine blood samples were obtained a median of around 74 days after the second vaccine dose, with a range of about 14 to 250 days. In the convalescent cohort there were six males and four females, among whom were two Hispanic individuals, seven Caucasians, two Asians and one multiracial person. In roughly 11 COVID-19 convalescent patients and a handful of infection-naive healthy vaccine recipients, the spike-specific CD4+ TCR repertoire before mRNA vaccination was compared with the repertoire after mRNA vaccination. Control cultures received a CEFX viral epitope pool as the positive control, an HIV-1 Nef peptide pool as the negative control, or no peptide. Post-COVID blood samples were collected from convalescent patients a median of around 100 days after diagnosis, with a range of roughly 35 to 161 days. For stimulating the cultures, overlapping spike peptide pools were used, derived from SARS-CoV-2 as well as from the common cold coronaviruses HCoV-NL63, HCoV-OC43 and HCoV-229E. Participants received two doses of either the Pfizer-BioNTech BNT162b2 vaccine (n=8) or the Moderna mRNA-1273 vaccine (n=2).

The treatment or condition label of this sample denotes: approximately 9-day PBMC culture with coronavirus spike peptide pools or control peptides (ViraFEST assay). The study used the ViraFEST assay, which expanded antigen-specific T cells with peptide pools and then identified expanded clonotypes by TCR sequencing. The convalescent patients' positive SARS-CoV-2 PCR tests fell between March and December 2020, which was before the Alpha, Beta and Delta variants emerged in the United States. Each well held under 2.5 million PBMCs cultured in IMDM containing approximately 5% human AB serum and approximately 9.8 IU/ml IL-2, with about 9.1 ug/ml peptide pools added. On days 3 and 7, half of the culture medium was replaced with fresh IL-2-containing medium. After around 11 days of culture, CD4+ T cells were isolated by negative selection with the EasySep CD4+ T cell isolation kit. Ficoll-Paque Plus gradient centrifugation was used to isolate PBMCs from whole blood, and the isolated PBMCs were then either used fresh or cryopreserved at -140C. Culture conditions were generally each tested in triplicate wells.

Libraries were made using PCR. TCR sequencing of DNA from cultured CD4+ T cells used the Oncomine TCR Beta short-read assay at the Johns Hopkins FTIC core. Genomic DNA was extracted from the cultured CD4+ T cells with the QIAamp micro DNA kit. Oncomine TCR Beta libraries from cultured CD4+ T cells were pooled using unique dual indexes and sequenced on an Illumina iSeq 100. Concerning the study's data processing: Non-productive sequences were filtered out, and CDR3s that did not start with C, did not end with F or W, or were shorter than 7 amino acids were discarded. Antigen-specific clonotypes were identified with the MANAFEST web application by comparing peptide-stimulated wells with reference and other culture wells. Positive clones required FDR below 0.05, an odds ratio above 5, and productive frequency above 0.1% in at least two of three replicate wells. Cross-reactive clonotypes were defined as significantly expanded in both SARS-CoV-2 spike wells and at least one common cold coronavirus spike condition. Using R version 3.6.1, CDR3 homology was evaluated through Levenshtein distances (stringdist) along with unrooted phylogenetic trees (ape). Using fastp at Q25 and MiXCR, TCRdb reprocessed the public reads and kept productive beta chains. Here each entry gathers all rows of one CDR3 protein and keeps the most common genes and DNA. TCRdb, rather than the study authors, made the V and J calls. The sample records about 15,000 distinct CDR3 sequences, roughly two fifths of which are singletons. The ten biggest clones cover 20% to 25% of the sample.

The study at large found these results: Of the vaccine-specific clones found in convalescent patients, nearly all (304 of 307) were mono-reactive for SARS-CoV-2 spike instead of being cross-reactive with common cold coronaviruses. Among convalescent patients, a median approximately 88% of the SARS-CoV-2-reactive clones seen after vaccination appeared only after vaccination, which suggests priming specific to the vaccine. The median count of SARS-CoV-2-reactive clonotypes went up from around 20 after infection to a few dozen after vaccination, although the change was not significant. The study included relatively few convalescent patients and did not analyze early timepoints after natural infection.

Points on this clonotype: Its cognate antigen has yet to be identified. Per-base qualities were not stored, and no clone one base away is much larger.

The sequencing sample was made of cultured CD4+ T cells from blood. The sequence came from a human donor with COVID-19.

In nucleotides, the sequence is TGTGCCTGCCACAGGAACACTGAAGCTTTCTTT. Protein translation: CACHRNTEAFF. The chain was built from TRBV30 and TRBJ1-1, with the D segment identity uncertain. The CDR3, from cysteine to phenylalanine, totals 11 residues. Just the 33-base CDR3 DNA is kept, in frame starting at base 1. According to the germline V gene (reference sequence), CDR1 reads GTSNPN and CDR2 reads SVGIG. A distance of 6 bases separates the germline ends of V and J, which lose 6 bases and 1 base respectively.